The T cell receptor (beta chain) under discussion was sequenced for a study of response to subunit inactivated influenza vaccine. General observations from the study: The authors suggested that every seasonal influenza vaccination recruits few new T cells.

The CDR3 sequence is 15 residues long. Per germline, CDR1 SQVTM and CDR2 ANQGSEA. Trimming at V came to 4 bases and at J to 7 bases, leaving 10 bases not matched to a gene. This clonotype was seen more than once but under ten times. The target antigen is unknown. TCRdb recomputed calls from the RT-PCR reads with MiXCR, one row per CDR3 protein. The sample shows about 830,000 distinct CDR3 sequences, around a sixth of them seen only once. The chain links TRBV29-1 to TRBJ1-4, with TRBD1 matching over 9 bases. The TCR was taken from a man between 50 and 59 years old who received an inactivated influenza vaccine. Material: PBMCs from blood, obtained 5 days after vaccination. The CDR3 bases are TGCAGCGTTGTTCGGACGGGACAGGGTTCTGAAAAACTGTTTTTT. Translating it yields CSVVRTGQGSEKLFF.